Shown below are 22 T cell receptor beta chains from a single sample sequenced in a study of post-analysis software for immune sequencing data. Study-level results: TRBV segments more frequent in patients than in controls numbered five and included TRBV5-6, TRBV5-1 and TRBV20-1.

Their antigens are not known. TCR beta libraries were prepared from cDNA with unique molecular identifiers. TCRdb re-called the PCR reads with MiXCR, one entry per CDR3 protein. The profile shows roughly 670,000 distinct CDR3 sequences, about 60% of them singletons. The sample taken for sequencing was blood. The receptors here all came from a girl aged 2 to 10 with multiple sclerosis.

The rearrangement uses TRBV5-5 and TRBJ2-2; 7 nucleotides match TRBD1. This CDR3 is 17 amino acids long. With 1 base clipped from V and 0 bases from J, the junction kept 6 bases outside the gene matches. The germline V gene has CDR1 SGHKS and CDR2 YYEKEE (reference sequence). DNA for the CDR3: TGTGCCAGCAGCTTGAATCCGGGGACAGCGAACACCGGGGAGCTGTTTTTT. Translated: CASSLNPGTANTGELFF.

This clonotype has just one count. The chain has TRBV20-1 and TRBJ1-1; 7 nucleotides align to TRBD1. CDR1 and CDR2 from the germline V gene are DFQATT and SNEGSKA (reference sequence). Losses at the gene ends were 0 bases for V and 1 base for J; bases not matched to a gene: 8. The CDR3 is 16 residues long. The DNA for the CDR3 is TGCAGTGCTAGAGAAGGGGGGAGGGGGCGGAACACTGAAGCTTTCTTT. Protein product: CSAREGGRGRNTEAFF.

This CDR3 reads CASSRSGTGEQYF. For the CDR3, the DNA is TGCGCCAGCAGCCGGTCCGGGACGGGCGAGCAGTACTTC. The chain has TRBV4-1 and TRBJ2-7; possibly TRBD1 or TRBD2 for D (5 bases each). CDR3 length: 13 residues. Germline lookup yields CDR1 MGHRA and CDR2 YSYEKL. Trimming shortened V by 4 bases and J by 6 bases, and 13 bases separated the two germline ends.

The CDR3 sequence: CASSSDGTKNIQYF. DNA for the CDR3: TGTGCCAGCAGCTCGGACGGAACCAAAAACATTCAGTACTTC. The chain links TRBV12-3 or TRBV12-4 to TRBJ2-4, with D unresolved. V lost 6 bases, J lost 2 bases, and 11 bases lay in between. The CDR3 has 14 amino acids.

The CDR3 bases are TGTGCCAGCAGCGTTGGACAGGGGGAGGCCTATGGCTACACCTTC. Its translation: CASSVGQGEAYGYTF. The V and J genes are TRBV7-2 and TRBJ1-2; TRBD1 matches 10 bases. Germline trimming cut 5 bases from V and 4 bases from J; bases unmatched to any gene: 7. Germline lookup yields CDR1 SGHTA and CDR2 FQGNSA. This CDR3 is built from 15 residues.

The chain uses TRBV20-1 and TRBJ2-1, with D tentatively TRBD1 or TRBD2 (5 bases each). The CDR3 totals 12 residues. The germline CDR1 and CDR2 sequences are DFQATT and SNEGSKA (reference sequence). Trimming shortened V by 3 bases and J by 7 bases, and 10 bases separated the two germline ends. CDR3 bases: TGCAGTGCTAGGGGGGAGAGGAATGAGCAGTTCTTC. Its translation is CSARGERNEQFF.

The V gene is TRBV7-9, the J gene TRBJ1-2; tentatively, D is TRBD1 (6 bases). There are 15 residues in the CDR3. Trimming took 2 bases from V and 0 from J, leaving 10 bases between them. The germline gives CDR1 SEHNR, CDR2 FQNEAQ (reference sequence). CDR3 sequence reads: CASSLTGPTNYGYTF. CDR3 bases: TGTGCCAGCAGCTTAACAGGGCCCACTAACTATGGCTACACCTTC.

The rearrangement uses TRBV24-1 and TRBJ1-5, with D maybe TRBD1 (5 bases). The germline CDR1 and CDR2 sequences are KGHDR and SFDVKD. CDR3 length: 10 residues. Trimming took 6 bases from V and 15 from J, leaving 11 bases between them. This CDR3 is CATSTGLGHF. The CDR3 DNA reads as TGTGCCACCAGTACGGGACTTGGGCATTTT.

The V and J genes are TRBV20-1 and TRBJ2-5; perhaps TRBD1 as D (6 bases). The CDR3 extends over 16 amino acids. CDR1 and CDR2 from the germline V gene are DFQATT and SNEGSKA (reference sequence). The V end lost 1 base, the J end lost 2 bases, and 17 bases lay between the germline ends. The CDR3 sequence is CSARAGALVEQETQYF. The CDR3 DNA sequence: TGCAGTGCTAGAGCAGGGGCGTTGGTTGAACAAGAGACCCAGTACTTC.

This clonotype has only a few counts. This rearrangement joins TRBV9 to TRBJ2-3, with D perhaps matching TRBD1 (6 bases). V was cut by 6 bases and J by 0 bases, with 14 bases left in between. Germline V gene data show CDR1 as SGDLS and CDR2 as YYNGEE. The CDR3 extends over 15 amino acids. The chain's CDR3 is CASNTRGWSTDTQYF. CDR3 in DNA: TGTGCCAGCAACACCAGGGGATGGAGCACAGATACGCAGTATTTT.

This chain connects TRBV4-2 to TRBJ2-1, with 10 bases matching TRBD2. V trimming: 3 bases; J trimming: 0 bases; junction bases outside the gene matches: 2. There are 16 residues in the CDR3. Germline V lookup: CDR1 LGHNA, CDR2 YNFKEQ. CDR3 in amino acids: CASSQRTSGSYNEQFF. For the CDR3, the DNA is TGTGCCAGCAGCCAGAGGACTAGCGGCTCCTACAATGAGCAGTTCTTC.

This chain connects TRBV10-2 to TRBJ2-2, with 9 bases identical to TRBD2. With V trimmed by 6 bases and J by 5 bases, 7 bases remained unmatched. Germline values: CDR1 WSHSY, CDR2 SAAADI. This CDR3 spans 15 amino acids. CDR3 in amino acids: CASRKLSGGTGELFF. CDR3 coding DNA: TGCGCCAGCAGGAAGCTGAGCGGGGGGACCGGGGAGCTGTTTTTT.

The chain is built from TRBV7-9 and TRBJ1-4; D uncertain. CDR3 length: 12 amino acids. Germline CDR1 is SEHNR and CDR2 is FQNEAQ (reference sequence). Deletions cut 6 bases from V and 6 bases from J, with 8 bases between. The CDR3 here is CASSLLDEKLFF. The CDR3 bases are TGTGCCAGCAGTTTACTGGATGAAAAACTGTTTTTT.

V and J are TRBV12-3 or TRBV12-4 and TRBJ1-6; D is possibly TRBD1 (5 bases). This CDR3 region has 16 residues. V shed 5 bases and J shed 7 bases, with 18 bases lying between them. CDR3 nucleotides: TGTGCCAGCAGTGATTCCCGGTCGGGGGGGAATTCACCCCTCCACTTT. Translated, it gives CASSDSRSGGNSPLHF.

The rearrangement links TRBV11-1 to TRBJ2-5, with D unclear. This CDR3 has 14 amino acids. Trimming stripped 0 bases from V and 6 bases from J, with 11 bases between. Germline V CDR1 and CDR2: SGHAT, FQDESV (reference sequence). The DNA of the CDR3 is TGTGCCAGCAGCTTAGCCCACGCGATGCAGACCCAGTACTTC. Translated, it gives CASSLAHAMQTQYF.

Concerning this clonotype itself: At one boundary the junction diverges from the germline segment, which might be a read error. The chain uses TRBV4-3 and TRBJ2-1; D not resolved. Germline loops: CDR1 LGHNA, CDR2 YSLEER. The CDR3 totals 15 residues. The CDR3 DNA reads as TGCGCCAGCAGCCAAGATGGCTCCCTACACAATGAGCAGTTCTTT. This encodes CASSQDGSLHNEQFF.

This chain joins TRBV4-1 and TRBJ2-7; TRBD2 is a possible D gene (6 bases). CDR1 MGHRA and CDR2 YSYEKL come from the germline V gene. This CDR3 is 14 amino acids long. The ends were cut back, 4 bases at V and 4 bases at J, with 14 bases in the middle. The CDR3 bases are TGCGCCAGCAGCCTCTTCGGGAGTTCATACGAGCAGTACTTC. Protein sequence: CASSLFGSSYEQYF.

V is TRBV20-1 and J is TRBJ2-7, with 12 bases that match TRBD2. From germline, CDR1 is DFQATT and CDR2 SNEGSKA (reference sequence). The CDR3 consists of 17 residues. The J segment lost 3 bases and the V segment lost 0 bases, leaving 9 bases of the junction unmatched. CDR3 bases: TGCAGTGCTAGAGAGTCGGCTAGCGGGAGGGCCGTCTACGAGCAGTACTTC. Translation: CSARESASGRAVYEQYF.

The V and J genes are TRBV2 and TRBJ2-5; D unresolved. The CDR3 spans 14 residues. CDR1 is SNHLY, CDR2 FYNNEI, per germline. V lost 7 bases to trimming and J lost 2 bases, with 14 bases between them. CDR3 sequence (DNA): TGTGCCAGCAAACAGCGAGAAACTCAAGAGACCCAGTACTTC. Its translation is CASKQRETQETQYF.

The chain links TRBV7-6 to TRBJ2-6; 8 nucleotides line up with TRBD1. The germline V gene encodes CDR1 SGHVS and CDR2 FNYEAQ. This CDR3 is built from 18 residues. With V trimmed by 5 bases and J by 5 bases, 14 bases remained unmatched. The DNA of the CDR3 is TGTGCCAGCAGCCCCTGGACAGGGACGACATCGTGGGCCAACGTCCTGACTTTC. Encoded protein: CASSPWTGTTSWANVLTF.

This clonotype showed up just a few times. The chain uses TRBV5-1 and TRBJ2-1; D is undetermined. Trimming took off 0 bases at V and 4 bases at J, with 11 bases between the two ends. Germline CDR1 is SGHRS and CDR2 is YFSETQ. This CDR3 contains 15 residues. CDR3 nucleotide sequence: TGCGCCAGCAGCTTGGTAGGTAGCCTTTACAATGAGCAGTTCTTC. This translates into CASSLVGSLYNEQFF.

The chain has TRBV20-1 and TRBJ2-3; D possibly corresponds to TRBD2 (6 bases). Per germline, CDR1 DFQATT and CDR2 SNEGSKA (reference sequence). This CDR3 comprises 16 residues. V was cut by 0 bases and J by 2 bases, with 15 bases left in between. This chain's CDR3 is CSARDRGGRVTDTQYF. The CDR3 DNA is TGCAGTGCTAGAGATAGAGGAGGGCGGGTCACAGATACGCAGTATTTT.